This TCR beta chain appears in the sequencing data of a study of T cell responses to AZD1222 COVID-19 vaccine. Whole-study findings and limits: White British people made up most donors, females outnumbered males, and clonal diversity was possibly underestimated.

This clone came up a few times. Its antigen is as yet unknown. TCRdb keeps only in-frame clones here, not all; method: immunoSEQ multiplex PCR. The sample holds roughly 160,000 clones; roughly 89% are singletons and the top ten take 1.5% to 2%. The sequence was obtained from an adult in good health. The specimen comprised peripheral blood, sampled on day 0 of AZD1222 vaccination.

Here the CDR3 reads CSVERLGSPYEQYF. In nucleotides, the CDR3 is TGCAGCGTTGAACGGCTAGGAAGTCCTTACGAGCAGTACTTC. The chain recombines TRBV29-1 with TRBJ2-7; D unclear. This CDR3 comprises 14 residues. Trimming took off 2 bases at V and 4 bases at J, with 15 bases between the two ends. CDR1 and CDR2 from the germline V gene are SQVTM and ANQGSEA.